The 22 T cell receptor beta chains in this list originate from one sample, sequenced in a study of cytomegalovirus exposure and HLA in healthy donors. Vbeta (60) and Jbeta (13) primers were used in the PCR. Assay: immunoSEQ multiplex PCR; the TCRdb copy retains only in-frame clones and omits some. The repertoire holds roughly 100,000 clones, with less than 80% as singletons. The sequenced sample was PBMCs. Receptors were obtained from a man younger than 45 in good health and CMV-seronegative.

This clone was seen a few times. The chain recombines TRBV9 with TRBJ2-1; 9 nucleotides line up with TRBD2. J gave up 4 bases and V 5 bases, and 1 base lay outside the gene matches. Germline V gene data show CDR1 as SGDLS and CDR2 as YYNGEE. CDR3 length equals 13 residues. CDR3 nucleotides: TGTGCCAGCAGTAGCGGGGGTTACAATGAGCAGTTCTTC. Amino acids: CASSSGGYNEQFF.

This clone has more than one count but fewer than ten. This sample includes further DNA sequences coding for the same CDR3. V gene TRBV29-1 combines with J gene TRBJ1-1, with D hard to call. V was cut by 5 bases and J by 0 bases, with 13 bases left in between. CDR1 and CDR2 (germline): SQVTM, ANQGSEA. CDR3 length equals 14 residues. CDR3 nucleotide sequence: TGCAGCGTTCTTCCCGAGAGGGTGAACACTGAAGCTTTCTTT. Protein sequence: CSVLPERVNTEAFF. Complete variable domain (other parts from reference TRBV29-1 and TRBJ1-1): SAVISQKPSRDICQRGTSLTIQCQVDSQVTMMFWYRQQPGQSLTLIATANQGSEATYESGFVIDKFPISRPNLTFSTLTVSNMSPEDSSIYLCSVLPERVNTEAFFGQGTRLTVV.

The rearrangement joins TRBV5-6 to TRBJ2-7, with D uncertain. Germline values: CDR1 SGHDT, CDR2 YYEEEE. The ends were cut back, 0 bases at V and 3 bases at J, with 13 bases in the middle. CDR3 size: 15 residues. In DNA form, the CDR3 reads TGTGCCAGCAGCTTGGGGCCAGGCAAAGTCTACGAGCAGTACTTC. It specifies CASSLGPGKVYEQYF.

This chain connects TRBV5-1 to TRBJ2-1, with 7 nucleotides matching TRBD2. The germline V gene has CDR1 SGHRS and CDR2 YFSETQ. This CDR3 contains 15 residues. V was clipped by 3 bases and J by 0 bases; unmatched bases: 3. The CDR3 nucleotides read TGCGCCAGCAGCTCGGGCGGGAGCTCCTACAATGAGCAGTTCTTC. Its protein product is CASSSGGSSYNEQFF.

This clone was seen only once. The chain has TRBV7-2 and TRBJ1-4; tentatively, D is TRBD1 (6 bases). V lost 7 bases and J 3 bases, leaving 12 bases between the germline ends. Germline V gene data show CDR1 as SGHTA and CDR2 as FQGNSA. This CDR3 is 14 amino acids long. The CDR3 protein is CASTTRGSNEKLFF. In DNA, the CDR3 is TGTGCCAGCACGACCAGGGGATCTAATGAAAAACTGTTTTTT.

The chain recombines TRBV5-1 with TRBJ1-1, with 7 bases that match TRBD1. The germline V gene has CDR1 SGHRS and CDR2 YFSETQ. The J segment lost 1 base and the V segment lost 4 bases, leaving 7 bases of the junction unmatched. The CDR3 consists of 15 residues. The CDR3: CASSPPDRENTEAFF. The CDR3, as DNA: TGCGCCAGCAGCCCCCCCGACAGGGAGAACACTGAAGCTTTCTTT.

This clone is termed medium-sized. The DNA for the CDR3 is TGTGCCAGCAGTCGCGACACCCTCAACACTGAAGCTTTCTTT. Its translation is CASSRDTLNTEAFF. The V and J genes are TRBV2 and TRBJ1-1; D is unclear. CDR1 SNHLY and CDR2 FYNNEI come from the germline V gene. Between the trimmed V and J ends, which lost 5 bases and 2 bases, there was a span of 12 bases. This CDR3 comprises 14 residues.

The V gene is TRBV7-6, the J gene TRBJ2-7; 8 positions agree with TRBD1. With V trimmed by 5 bases and J by 4 bases, 7 bases remained unmatched. The germline V gene has CDR1 SGHVS and CDR2 FNYEAQ. CDR3 size: 14 residues. DNA of the CDR3: TGTGCCAGCAGCCCGGGGACAGGCCCGTACGAGCAGTACTTC. This sequence encodes CASSPGTGPYEQYF.

The CDR3 DNA follows: TGTGCCAGCAGCTTAGCGGCGACAGGGGGCCCCTATGGCTACACCTTC. Its translation is CASSLAATGGPYGYTF. The rearrangement joins TRBV7-2 to TRBJ1-2; the match to TRBD1 covers 10 bases. Germline CDR1 and CDR2: SGHTA and FQGNSA. This CDR3 spans 16 amino acids. The V segment lost 0 bases and the J segment 4 bases; nucleotides outside the gene matches: 5.

The V gene is TRBV4-1, the J gene TRBJ2-2, with D perhaps TRBD2 (7 bases). CDR3 size: 18 residues. Germline V gene lookup returns CDR1 MGHRA and CDR2 YSYEKL. Trimming left V 0 bases short and J 2 bases short, with 16 bases between. The CDR3 DNA follows: TGCGCCAGCAGCCAAGAAGTTGGGGGGGCCCTAAACACCGGGGAGCTGTTTTTT. It specifies CASSQEVGGALNTGELFF.

The gene calls are TRBV10-1 and TRBJ2-1; TRBD2 might be the D (6 bases). Germline V lookup: CDR1 WNHNN, CDR2 SYGVQD (reference sequence). Trimming left V 0 bases short and J 12 bases short, with 9 bases between. The CDR3 loop spans 12 amino acids. CDR3 protein: CASSESGGRQFF. For the CDR3, the DNA is TGCGCCAGCAGTGAGTCGGGGGGAAGGCAGTTCTTC.

The genes are TRBV5-1 and TRBJ1-3; D is ambiguous. Germline V gives CDR1 SGHRS, CDR2 YFSETQ. Trimming removed 3 bases from V and 4 bases from J, with 11 bases in between. The CDR3 runs 14 residues. CDR3 region: CASSWASEGNTIYF. The DNA of the CDR3 is TGCGCCAGCAGCTGGGCAAGTGAAGGAAACACCATATATTTT.

The chain links TRBV9 to TRBJ2-7; possible D gene TRBD2, 6 bases. From germline, CDR1 is SGDLS and CDR2 YYNGEE. This CDR3 is 13 amino acids long. Trimming took off 4 bases at V and 1 base at J, with 9 bases between the two ends. The CDR3 nucleotides are TGTGCCAGCAGCACCGGGACTTCCTACGAGCAGTACTTC. Translation: CASSTGTSYEQYF.

Remarks on this clone: An end of the junction differs from the germline gene, which may be a read error. The rearrangement uses TRBV7-7 and TRBJ2-3, with D tentatively TRBD2 (7 bases). The CDR3 has 16 amino acids. CDR1 is SSHAT and CDR2 is FNYEAQ in the germline V gene (reference sequence). CDR3: CASSRLGGGSTDTQYF. The CDR3 DNA follows: TGTGCTAGCAGCCGGCTAGGGGGGGGGAGCACAGATACGCAGTATTTT.

The chain couples TRBV28 to TRBJ2-1, with 9 bases matching TRBD2. The CDR3 sequence is 15 residues long. After removal of 8 bases from V and 9 bases from J, the junction contained 14 bases not matched to a gene. CDR1 and CDR2 (germline): MDHEN, SYDVKM. The CDR3: CASLQLAGVGGEQFF. The CDR3 DNA is TGTGCCAGCCTTCAACTAGCGGGCGTAGGGGGTGAGCAGTTCTTC. Full variable domain (outside the CDR3, taken from reference TRBV28 and TRBJ2-1): DVKVTQSSRYLVKRTGEKVFLECVQDMDHENMFWYRQDPGLGLRLIYFSYDVKMKEKGDIPEGYSVSREKKERFSLILESASTNQTSMYLCASLQLAGVGGEQFFGPGTRLTVL.

CDR3: CASSQKGGYTEAFF. CDR3 in DNA: TGCGCCAGCAGCCAAAAAGGAGGGTACACTGAAGCTTTCTTT. The genes are TRBV5-1 and TRBJ1-1, with D unclear. The ends were cut back, 4 bases at V and 3 bases at J, with 13 bases in the middle. This CDR3 region has 14 residues. CDR1 is SGHRS, CDR2 YFSETQ, per germline.

This clone turned up a few times. V is TRBV7-9 and J is TRBJ2-5; the match to TRBD1 covers 7 bases. The CDR3 totals 14 residues. The J segment lost 7 bases and the V segment lost 4 bases, leaving 9 bases of the junction unmatched. CDR1 is SEHNR, CDR2 FQNEAQ, per germline (reference sequence). The CDR3 sequence: CASSSRTGNLTQYF. CDR3 nucleotide sequence: TGTGCCAGCAGCTCAAGGACAGGAAATTTGACCCAGTACTTC.

The chain couples TRBV9 to TRBJ2-1; D perhaps matches TRBD1 (6 bases). The CDR3 spans 16 residues. The V end was cut by 0 bases, the J end by 4 bases, with 14 bases between. CDR1 and CDR2 from the germline V gene are SGDLS and YYNGEE. CDR3 bases: TGTGCCAGCAGCGTAGAGGACAGTCGATATTACAATGAGCAGTTCTTC. The encoded protein is CASSVEDSRYYNEQFF.

This clone was observed a single time. The gene calls are TRBV5-5 and TRBJ1-1; D unclear. Germline V lookup: CDR1 SGHKS, CDR2 YYEKEE (reference sequence). This CDR3 is 15 amino acids long. V shed 3 bases and J shed 4 bases, with 16 bases lying between them. The CDR3 DNA is TGTGCCAGCAGCTCGCGTGGGTCCGGGAGCACTGAAGCTTTCTTT. It specifies CASSSRGSGSTEAFF. Combining the CDR3 with reference TRBV5-5 and TRBJ1-1 gives the whole variable domain DAGVTQSPTHLIKTRGQQVTLRCSPISGHKSVSWYQQVLGQGPQFIFQYYEKEERGRGNFPDRFSARQFPNYSSELNVNALLLGDSALYLCASSSRGSGSTEAFFGQGTRLTVV.

The J gene is TRBJ2-7, the V gene TRBV19, with D uncertain. Trimming left V 1 base short and J 2 bases short, with 12 bases between. Germline values: CDR1 LNHDA, CDR2 SQIVND (reference sequence). This CDR3 has 15 residues. CDR3 region: CASSIASRLTYEQYF. The CDR3 nucleotides read TGTGCCAGTAGTATAGCCAGCAGGCTGACCTACGAGCAGTACTTC.

CDR3 sequence (DNA): TGTGCCAGCTCTGATTACGGGGTCTCCTCTGGGGCCAACGTCCTGACTTTC. Its translation: CASSDYGVSSGANVLTF. The rearrangement uses TRBV18 and TRBJ2-6, with D maybe TRBD2 (5 bases). This CDR3 contains 17 residues. The V end lost 6 bases, the J end lost 0 bases, and 15 bases lay between the germline ends. The germline gives CDR1 KGHSH, CDR2 LQKENI. The entire variable domain, with the rest obtained from reference TRBV18 and TRBJ2-6, is as follows: NAGVMQNPRHLVRRRGQEARLRCSPMKGHSHVYWYRQLPEEGLKFMVYLQKENIIDESGMPKERFSAEFPKEGPSILRIQQVVRGDSAAYFCASSDYGVSSGANVLTFGAGSRLTVL.

The chain employs TRBV5-4 and TRBJ2-7; perhaps TRBD2 as D (5 bases). Germline loops: CDR1 SGHNT, CDR2 YYREEE (reference sequence). CDR3 size: 16 residues. With 1 base removed from V and 0 bases from J, the gap between germline ends came to 14 bases. Written as DNA, the CDR3 is TGTGCCAGCAGCTTGTCCCCCCGCGAGGGCTCCTACGAGCAGTACTTC. Protein: CASSLSPREGSYEQYF.